The following is a T cell receptor beta chain sequence with its context. As yet, its antigen is unknown. This CDR3 spans 13 amino acids. The V gene's germline CDR1 is SGDLS and CDR2 YYNGEE. V was pared by 2 bases and J by 4 bases, with 7 bases between. The data derive from a study of T cell repertoires and Cas9 in healthy adults. Study summary: CD4 and CD8 compartments: SpCas9-reactive T cells profiled for potency, cytotoxicity, lineage. Whole-study results and caveats: Reportedly, SpCas9-reactive effector T cell proliferation and function were mitigated by SpCas9-reactive Tregs in vitro.

Data came from immunoSEQ multiplex PCR; TCRdb stores just in-frame clones and leaves some out. The repertoire holds about 13,000 clones, with 89% as singletons. This chain joins TRBV9 and TRBJ1-5, with unresolved D. Sample: Tregs (CD4+, CD25+, CD127-, CD137-, CD154-) from PBMCs; culture status not recorded. This TCR derives from a human donor in good health. This chain's CDR3 is CASSVGPNQPQHF. The CDR3 nucleotides are TGTGCCAGCAGCGTTGGGCCAAATCAGCCCCAGCATTTT.